This T cell receptor (beta chain) is from a study of cytomegalovirus exposure and HLA in healthy donors. Study overall: The same platform as the approximately 700 first-cohort repertoires was used for the 130 or so validation repertoires, a later analysis reported. Whole-study findings and limits: That first-cohort TCR clusters tended to co-occur in the approximately 120 validation repertoires was found in a later analysis. Using the classifier, cytomegalovirus status was reportedly diagnosed with high specificity and sensitivity.

Only in-frame clones appear in the TCRdb table, and some are missing; sequencing was by immunoSEQ multiplex PCR. This sample has 56,000 or so clones, with roughly 93% found just once. The donors were members of the validation cohort comprising over a hundred subjects, separate from the roughly 700-subject first cohort. Germline CDR1 reads LNHDA; CDR2 reads SQIVND (reference sequence). The CDR3 covers 17 residues. V shed 5 bases, J shed 5 bases, and the junction held 17 bases outside the gene matches. As for this clone: Its antigen is currently unknown.

The sequencing sample was made of PBMCs. The chain carries TRBV19 and TRBJ1-2; 7 nucleotides align to TRBD1. The receptor comes from a woman aged 18 to 35 in good health and CMV-seropositive. The CDR3 loop is CASSLPGQRAGWYGYTF. The CDR3, as DNA: TGTGCCAGTAGTTTACCGGGACAGCGGGCGGGCTGGTATGGCTACACCTTC.